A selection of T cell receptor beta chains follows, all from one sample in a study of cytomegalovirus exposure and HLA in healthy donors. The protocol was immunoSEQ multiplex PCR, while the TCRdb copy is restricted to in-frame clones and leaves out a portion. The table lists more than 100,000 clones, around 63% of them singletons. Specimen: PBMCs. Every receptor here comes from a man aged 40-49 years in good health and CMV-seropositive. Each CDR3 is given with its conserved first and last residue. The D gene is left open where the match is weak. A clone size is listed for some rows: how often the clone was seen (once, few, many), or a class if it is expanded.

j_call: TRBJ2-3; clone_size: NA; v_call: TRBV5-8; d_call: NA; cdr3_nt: TGTGCCAGCAGCTCTGCTAGCGTAAGCACGGATACGCAGTATTTT; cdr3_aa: CASSSASVSTDTQYF
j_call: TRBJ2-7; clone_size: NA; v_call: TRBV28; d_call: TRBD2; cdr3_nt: TGTGCCAGCAGTCCCGGGGGAGCGGGAGTGCGCGAGCAGTACTTC; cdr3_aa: CASSPGGAGVREQYF
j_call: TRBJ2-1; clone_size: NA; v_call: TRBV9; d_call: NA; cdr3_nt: TGTGCCAGCAGCGATAGCAACTCCTACAATGAGCAGTTCTTC; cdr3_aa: CASSDSNSYNEQFF
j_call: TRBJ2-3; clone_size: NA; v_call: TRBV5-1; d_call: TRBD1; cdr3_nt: TGCGCCAGCAGCCCCGGACAGGCTACGGATACGCAGTATTTT; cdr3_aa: CASSPGQATDTQYF
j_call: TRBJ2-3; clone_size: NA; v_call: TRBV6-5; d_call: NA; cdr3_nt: TGTGCCAGCAGTTACTCGGACAGCGGCACAGATACGCAGTATTTT; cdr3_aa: CASSYSDSGTDTQYF
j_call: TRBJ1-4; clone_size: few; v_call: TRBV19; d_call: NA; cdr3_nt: TGTGCCAGTAGTAGGGACATCTCAGGCGCGTTTGGGAATGAAAAACTGTTTTTT; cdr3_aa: CASSRDISGAFGNEKLFF
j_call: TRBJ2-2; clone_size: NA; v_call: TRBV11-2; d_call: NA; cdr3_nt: TGTGCCAGCAGCTTTTCAGGGAACACCGGGGAGCTGTTTTTT; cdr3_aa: CASSFSGNTGELFF
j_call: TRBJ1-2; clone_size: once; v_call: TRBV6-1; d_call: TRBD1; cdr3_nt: TGTGCCAGCAGTGGATGGACAGGGGTAGGCTACACCTTC; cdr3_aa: CASSGWTGVGYTF
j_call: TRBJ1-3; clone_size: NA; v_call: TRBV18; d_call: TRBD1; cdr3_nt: TGTGCCAGCTCACCGTCCCGGGACAGTTCTGGAAACACCATATATTTT; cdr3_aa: CASSPSRDSSGNTIYF
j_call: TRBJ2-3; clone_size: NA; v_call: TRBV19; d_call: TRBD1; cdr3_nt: TGTGCCAGTAGTATGATTGACACAGGGGAAGTAGATACGCAGTATTTT; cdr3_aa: CASSMIDTGEVDTQYF
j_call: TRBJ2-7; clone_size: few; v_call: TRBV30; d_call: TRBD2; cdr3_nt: TGTGCCTGGAGTGTCCTCAGGACTAGCCATTCCTACGAGCAGTACTTC; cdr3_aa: CAWSVLRTSHSYEQYF
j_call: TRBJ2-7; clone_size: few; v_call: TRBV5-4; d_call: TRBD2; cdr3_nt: TGTGCCAGCAGCTTGGACTTAGCGGGGGTAGGGCAGTACTTC; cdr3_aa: CASSLDLAGVGQYF
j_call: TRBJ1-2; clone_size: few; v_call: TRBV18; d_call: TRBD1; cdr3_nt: TGTGCCAGCTCACCAATTTTGGACAGGGGTTCGACTGGCTACACCTTC; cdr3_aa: CASSPILDRGSTGYTF
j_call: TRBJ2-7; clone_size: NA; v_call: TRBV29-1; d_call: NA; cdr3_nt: TGCAGCGTTGAAGACGACAGGTCCTACGAGCAGTACTTC; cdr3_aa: CSVEDDRSYEQYF
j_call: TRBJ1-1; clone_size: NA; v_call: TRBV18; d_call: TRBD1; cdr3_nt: TGTGCCAGCTCACAGGCATGGACAGGGGGAGTTGAAGCTTTCTTT; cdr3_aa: CASSQAWTGGVEAFF
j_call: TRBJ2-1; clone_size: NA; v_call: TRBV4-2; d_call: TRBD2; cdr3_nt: TGTGCCAGCAGCCGGGGGGGGATAGCGGGGGGCAATGAGCAGTTCTTC; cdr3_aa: CASSRGGIAGGNEQFF
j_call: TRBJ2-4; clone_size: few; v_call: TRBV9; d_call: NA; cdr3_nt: TGTGCCAGCAGCCTCAGGGGTAGTACTTCGGCCAAAAACATTCAGTACTTC; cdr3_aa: CASSLRGSTSAKNIQYF
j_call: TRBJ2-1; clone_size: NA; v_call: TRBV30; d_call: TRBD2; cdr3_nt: TGTGCCTGGAGTCCATCTAGCGGTAGTATCTACAATGAGCAGTTCTTC; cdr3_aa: CAWSPSSGSIYNEQFF
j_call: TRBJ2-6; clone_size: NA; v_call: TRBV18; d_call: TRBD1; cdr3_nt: TGTGCCAGCTCACGGGCGGGACAGGGACCCTCTGGGGCCAACGTCCTGACTTTC; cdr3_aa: CASSRAGQGPSGANVLTF
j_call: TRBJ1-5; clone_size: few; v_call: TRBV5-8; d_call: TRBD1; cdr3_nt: TGTGCCAGCAGCTTACAGGGGGAGTATCAGCCCCAGCATTTT; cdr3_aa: CASSLQGEYQPQHF
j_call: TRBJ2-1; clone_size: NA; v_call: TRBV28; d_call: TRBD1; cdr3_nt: TGTGCCAGCAGATCCGGGACAGTTTACAATGAGCAGTTCTTC; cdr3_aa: CASRSGTVYNEQFF
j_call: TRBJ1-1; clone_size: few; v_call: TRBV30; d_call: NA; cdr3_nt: TGTGCCTGGAGTGTAGCAGGGGCCACTGAAGCTTTCTTT; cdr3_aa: CAWSVAGATEAFF
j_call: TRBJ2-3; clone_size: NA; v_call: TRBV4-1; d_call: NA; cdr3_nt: TGCGCCAGCAGCCAAGACCCCGCAGATACGCAGTATTTT; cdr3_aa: CASSQDPADTQYF
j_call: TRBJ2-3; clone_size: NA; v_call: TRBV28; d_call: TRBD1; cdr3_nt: TGTGCCAACGGACAGGGGGCTACAGATACGCAGTATTTT; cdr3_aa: CANGQGATDTQYF
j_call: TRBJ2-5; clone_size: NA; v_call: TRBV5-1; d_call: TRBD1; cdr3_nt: TGCGCCAGCAGCCCTGACCCGAGACAGGGCCTAGAGACCCAGTACTTC; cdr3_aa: CASSPDPRQGLETQYF
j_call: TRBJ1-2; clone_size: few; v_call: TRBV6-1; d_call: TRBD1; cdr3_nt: TGTGCCAGCAGTGAAGGTGGGACAGGGTACGGCTACACCTTC; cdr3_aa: CASSEGGTGYGYTF
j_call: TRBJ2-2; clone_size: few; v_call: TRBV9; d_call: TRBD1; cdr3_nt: TGTGCCAGCAGCGTAGGGGACAGACTCACCGGGGAGCTGTTTTTT; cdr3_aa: CASSVGDRLTGELFF
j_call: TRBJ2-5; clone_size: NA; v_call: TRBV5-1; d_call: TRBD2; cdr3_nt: TGCGCCAGCAGCTTGATCCAGCGGGGGGTTGGGAAGACCCAGTACTTC; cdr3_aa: CASSLIQRGVGKTQYF
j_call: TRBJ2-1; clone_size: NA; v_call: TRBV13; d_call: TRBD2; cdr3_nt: TGTGCCAGCAGCTGGGGACTAGCCGTTGAGCAGTTCTTC; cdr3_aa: CASSWGLAVEQFF
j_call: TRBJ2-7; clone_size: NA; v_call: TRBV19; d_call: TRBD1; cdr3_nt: TGTGCCAGTAGACGCCAGGGGGACACCTACGAGCAGTACTTC; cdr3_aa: CASRRQGDTYEQYF
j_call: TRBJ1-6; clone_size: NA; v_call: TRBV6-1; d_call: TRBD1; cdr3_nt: TGTGCCAGCAGTGAAACCGGGACAGGGCTTTCACCCCTCCACTTT; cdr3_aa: CASSETGTGLSPLHF
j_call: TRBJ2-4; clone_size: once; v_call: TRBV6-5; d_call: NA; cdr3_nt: TGTGCCAGCAGTTACGGGGGGAACAAAAACATTCAGTACTTC; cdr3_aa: CASSYGGNKNIQYF
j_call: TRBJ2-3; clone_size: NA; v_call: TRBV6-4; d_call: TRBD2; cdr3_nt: TGTGCCAGCAGTGATGGTAGCGGGGGGGCCCCTAGCACAGATACGCAGTATTTT; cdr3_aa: CASSDGSGGAPSTDTQYF
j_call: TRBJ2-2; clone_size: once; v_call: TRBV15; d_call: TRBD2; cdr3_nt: TGTGCCACCAGCAGAGGCTCCGGGACTAGCTCGACCGGGGAGCTGTTTTTT; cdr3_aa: CATSRGSGTSSTGELFF
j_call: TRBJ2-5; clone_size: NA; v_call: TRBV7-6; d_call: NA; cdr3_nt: TGTGCCAGCAGCTTACCGAGAGGGCAAAATGAGACCCAGTACTTC; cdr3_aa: CASSLPRGQNETQYF
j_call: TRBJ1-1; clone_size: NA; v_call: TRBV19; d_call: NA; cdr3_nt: TGTGCCAGTAGTATGACCGGACACGCGAACACTGAAGCTTTCTTT; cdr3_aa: CASSMTGHANTEAFF
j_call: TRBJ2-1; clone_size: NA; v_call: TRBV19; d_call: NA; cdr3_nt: TGTGCCAGTAGTACCAGCGGCGAGCAGTTCTTC; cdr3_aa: CASSTSGEQFF
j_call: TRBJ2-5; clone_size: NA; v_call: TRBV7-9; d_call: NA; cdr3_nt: TGTGCCAGCAGCTTAGTGGGGGCCGGGGAGACCCAGTACTTC; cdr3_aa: CASSLVGAGETQYF
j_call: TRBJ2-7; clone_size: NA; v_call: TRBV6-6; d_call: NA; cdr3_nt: TGTGCCAGCAGTTACTCGAGCGAGCAGTACTTC; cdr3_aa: CASSYSSEQYF
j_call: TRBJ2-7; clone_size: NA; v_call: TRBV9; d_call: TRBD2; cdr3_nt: TGTGCCAGCAGCGTAGGAAGACTAGCGGGCGGGACCTACGAGCAGTACTTC; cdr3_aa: CASSVGRLAGGTYEQYF
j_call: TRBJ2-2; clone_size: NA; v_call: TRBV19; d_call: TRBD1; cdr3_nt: TGTGCCAGTAGTATAGATCTAGGACAGGGGGTTCGGACCGGGGAGCTGTTTTTT; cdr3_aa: CASSIDLGQGVRTGELFF
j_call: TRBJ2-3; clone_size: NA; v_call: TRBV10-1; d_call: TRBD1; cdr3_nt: TGCGCCAGCAGTGGACAGGGGGCAGATACGCAGTATTTT; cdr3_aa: CASSGQGADTQYF
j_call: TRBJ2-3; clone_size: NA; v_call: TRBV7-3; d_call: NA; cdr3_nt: TGTGCCAGCAGCTTAACAGGGGGTAGCACAGATACGCAGTATTTT; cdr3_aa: CASSLTGGSTDTQYF
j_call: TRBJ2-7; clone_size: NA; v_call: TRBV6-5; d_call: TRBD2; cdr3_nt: TGTGCCAGCAGTTACGCTAGCGGGGGCACCTACGAGCAGTACTTC; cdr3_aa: CASSYASGGTYEQYF
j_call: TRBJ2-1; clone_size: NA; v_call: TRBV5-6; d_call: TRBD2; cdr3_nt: TGTGCCAGCAGCAGACTAGCGGGAGGGCCTGCCTTTGAGCAGTTCTTC; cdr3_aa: CASSRLAGGPAFEQFF
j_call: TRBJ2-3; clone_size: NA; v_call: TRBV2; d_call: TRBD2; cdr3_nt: TGTGCCAGCAGGGTGGGACTAGCGGGGGTAGATACGCAGTATTTT; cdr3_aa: CASRVGLAGVDTQYF